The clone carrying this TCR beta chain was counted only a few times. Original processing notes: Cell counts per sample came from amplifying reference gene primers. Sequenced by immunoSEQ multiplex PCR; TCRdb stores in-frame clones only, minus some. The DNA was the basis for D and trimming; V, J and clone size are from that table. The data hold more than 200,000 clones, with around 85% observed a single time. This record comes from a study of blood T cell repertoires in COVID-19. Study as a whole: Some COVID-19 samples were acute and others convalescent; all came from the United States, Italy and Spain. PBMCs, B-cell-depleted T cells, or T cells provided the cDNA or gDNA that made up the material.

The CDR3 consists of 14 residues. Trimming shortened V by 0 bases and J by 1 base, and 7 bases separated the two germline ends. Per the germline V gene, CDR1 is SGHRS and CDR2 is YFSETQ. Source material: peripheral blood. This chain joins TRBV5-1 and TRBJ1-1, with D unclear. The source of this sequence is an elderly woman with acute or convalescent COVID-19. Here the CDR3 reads CASSLVAENTEAFF. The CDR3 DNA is TGCGCCAGCAGCTTGGTGGCAGAGAACACTGAAGCTTTCTTT.